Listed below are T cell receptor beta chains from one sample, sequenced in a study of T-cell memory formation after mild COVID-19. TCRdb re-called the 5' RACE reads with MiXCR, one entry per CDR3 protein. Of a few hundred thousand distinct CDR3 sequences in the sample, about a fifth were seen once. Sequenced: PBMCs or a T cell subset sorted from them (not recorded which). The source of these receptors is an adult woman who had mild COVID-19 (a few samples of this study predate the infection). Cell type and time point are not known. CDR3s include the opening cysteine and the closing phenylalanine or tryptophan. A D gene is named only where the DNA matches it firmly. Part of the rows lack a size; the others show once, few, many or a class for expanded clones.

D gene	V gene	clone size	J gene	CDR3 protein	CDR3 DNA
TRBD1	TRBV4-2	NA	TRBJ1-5	CASSQLTGGMNNQPQHF	TGTGCCAGCAGCCAACTTACAGGGGGCATGAACAATCAGCCCCAGCATTTT
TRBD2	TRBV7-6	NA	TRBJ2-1	CASSGAGRASLSEQFF	TGTGCCAGCAGCGGGGCCGGGAGGGCCAGCTTGTCCGAGCAGTTCTTC
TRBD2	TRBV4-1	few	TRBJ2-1	CASRGRGLAGGPSSYNEQFF	TGCGCCAGCAGGGGACGGGGACTAGCGGGAGGGCCAAGCTCCTACAATGAGCAGTTCTTC
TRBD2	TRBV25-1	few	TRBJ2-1	CASSDGGGSFNEQFF	TGTGCCAGCAGTGACGGGGGGGGCTCTTTCAATGAGCAGTTCTTC
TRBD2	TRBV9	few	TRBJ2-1	CASSVGGSGPYNEQFF	TGTGCCAGCAGCGTAGGTGGTAGCGGGCCTTACAATGAGCAGTTCTTC
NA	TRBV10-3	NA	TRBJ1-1	CAIRDSLRNTEAFF	TGTGCCATCAGGGACAGTCTTCGTAACACTGAAGCTTTCTTT
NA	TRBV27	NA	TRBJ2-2	CASTRSGSGELFF	TGTGCCAGCACCAGAAGCGGGTCCGGGGAGCTGTTTTTT
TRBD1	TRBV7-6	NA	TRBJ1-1	CASSLTGGTTEAFF	TGTGCCAGCAGCCTGACAGGGGGTACGACTGAAGCTTTCTTT
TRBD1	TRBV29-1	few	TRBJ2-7	CSVESPTGTFEQYF	TGCAGCGTTGAATCCCCGACAGGGACCTTCGAGCAGTACTTC
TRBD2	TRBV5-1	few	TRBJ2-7	CASSILAATSYEQYF	TGCGCCAGCAGCATACTAGCGGCTACCTCGTACGAGCAGTACTTC
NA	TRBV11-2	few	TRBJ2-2	CASSLVQGRITGELFF	TGTGCCAGCAGCTTAGTTCAGGGGCGGATCACCGGGGAGCTGTTTTTT
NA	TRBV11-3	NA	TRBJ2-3	CASRAGRTDTQYF	TGTGCCAGCAGGGCCGGACGCACAGATACGCAGTATTTT
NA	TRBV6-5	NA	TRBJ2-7	CASSYSGGDSDEQYF	TGTGCCAGCAGTTACTCCGGGGGCGATTCTGACGAGCAGTACTTC
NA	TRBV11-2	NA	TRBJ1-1	CASSHLGTLYTEAFF	TGTGCCAGCAGTCATTTGGGGACACTATACACTGAAGCTTTCTTT
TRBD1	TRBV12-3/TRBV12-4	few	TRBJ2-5	CASSPSGTGEETQYF	TGTGCCAGCAGTCCCTCCGGGACAGGGGAAGAGACCCAGTACTTC
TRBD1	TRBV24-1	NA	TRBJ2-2	CATSDLGTGDTGELFF	TGTGCCACCAGTGATTTGGGGACAGGGGATACCGGGGAGCTGTTTTTT
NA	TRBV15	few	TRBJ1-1	CATSRDWNAGRNTEAFF	TGTGCCACCAGCAGAGATTGGAACGCAGGGAGGAACACTGAAGCTTTCTTT
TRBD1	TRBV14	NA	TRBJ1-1	CASRGQGIGGAFF	TGTGCCAGCCGTGGACAGGGGATCGGGGGTGCTTTCTTT
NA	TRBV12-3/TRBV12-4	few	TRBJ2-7	CASSPPTGTGSYEQYF	TGTGCCAGCAGTCCCCCAACCGGGACGGGCTCCTACGAGCAGTACTTC
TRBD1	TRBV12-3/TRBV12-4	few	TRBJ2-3	CASSSWTGSNTDTQYF	TGTGCCAGCAGTTCGTGGACAGGATCGAATACAGATACGCAGTATTTT